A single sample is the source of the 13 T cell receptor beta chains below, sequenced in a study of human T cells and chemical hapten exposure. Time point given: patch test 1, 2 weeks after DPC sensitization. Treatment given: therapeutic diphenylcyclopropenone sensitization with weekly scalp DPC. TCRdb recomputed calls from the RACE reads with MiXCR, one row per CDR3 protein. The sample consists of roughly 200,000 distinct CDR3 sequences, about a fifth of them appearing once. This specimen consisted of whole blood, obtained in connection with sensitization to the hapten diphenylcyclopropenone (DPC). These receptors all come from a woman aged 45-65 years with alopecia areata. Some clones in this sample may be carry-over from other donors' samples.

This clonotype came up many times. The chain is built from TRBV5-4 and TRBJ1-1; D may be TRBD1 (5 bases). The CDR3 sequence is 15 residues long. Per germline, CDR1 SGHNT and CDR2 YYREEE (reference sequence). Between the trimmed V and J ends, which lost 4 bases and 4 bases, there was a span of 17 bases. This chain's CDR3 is CASSPEGPQGTEAFF. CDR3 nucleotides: TGTGCCAGCAGCCCCGAGGGACCTCAGGGCACTGAAGCTTTCTTT.

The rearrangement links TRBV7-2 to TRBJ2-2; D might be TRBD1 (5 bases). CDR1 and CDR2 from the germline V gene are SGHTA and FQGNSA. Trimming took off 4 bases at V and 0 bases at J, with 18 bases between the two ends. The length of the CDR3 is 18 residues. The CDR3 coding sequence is TGTGCCAGCAGCTCCGGTCAGGGCCTCACCACGAACACCGGGGAGCTGTTTTTT. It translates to CASSSGQGLTTNTGELFF. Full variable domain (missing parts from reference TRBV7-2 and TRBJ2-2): GAGVSQSPSNKVTEKGKDVELRCDPISGHTALYWYRQSLGQGLEFLIYFQGNSAPDKSGLPSDRFSAERTGGSVSTLTIQRTQQEDSAVYLCASSSGQGLTTNTGELFFGEGSRLTVL.

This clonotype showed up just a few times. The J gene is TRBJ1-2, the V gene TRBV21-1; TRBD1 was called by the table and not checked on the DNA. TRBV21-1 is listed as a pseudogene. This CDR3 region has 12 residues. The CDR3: CASSSRHYGYTF. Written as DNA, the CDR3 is TGTGCCAGCAGCTCCCGGCACTATGGCTACACCTTC.

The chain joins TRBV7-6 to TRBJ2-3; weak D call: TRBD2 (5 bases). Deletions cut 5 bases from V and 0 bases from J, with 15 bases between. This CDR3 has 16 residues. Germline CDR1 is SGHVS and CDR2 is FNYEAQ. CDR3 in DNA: TGTGCCAGCAGCACCGGACTCACCCCTAGCACAGATACGCAGTATTTT. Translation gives CASSTGLTPSTDTQYF.

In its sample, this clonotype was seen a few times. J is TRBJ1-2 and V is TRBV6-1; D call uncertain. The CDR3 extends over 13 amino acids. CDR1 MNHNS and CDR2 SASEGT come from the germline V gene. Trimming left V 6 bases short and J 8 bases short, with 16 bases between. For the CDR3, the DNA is TGTGCCAGCAGAGGTTTCACCCGCATCGGCTACACCTTC. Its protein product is CASRGFTRIGYTF.

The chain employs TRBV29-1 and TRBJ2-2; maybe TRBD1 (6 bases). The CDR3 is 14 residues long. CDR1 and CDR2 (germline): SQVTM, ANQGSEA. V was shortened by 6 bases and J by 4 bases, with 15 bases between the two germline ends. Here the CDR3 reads CSVVQGRGTGELFF. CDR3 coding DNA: TGCAGCGTGGTACAGGGTCGAGGCACCGGGGAGCTGTTTTTT.

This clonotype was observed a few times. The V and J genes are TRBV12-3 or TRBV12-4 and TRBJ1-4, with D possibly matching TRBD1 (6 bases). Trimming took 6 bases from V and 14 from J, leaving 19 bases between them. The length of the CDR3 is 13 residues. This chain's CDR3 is CASSPRGGTPLFF. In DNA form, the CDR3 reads TGTGCCAGCAGCCCTAGGGGGGGGACGCCCCTGTTTTTT.

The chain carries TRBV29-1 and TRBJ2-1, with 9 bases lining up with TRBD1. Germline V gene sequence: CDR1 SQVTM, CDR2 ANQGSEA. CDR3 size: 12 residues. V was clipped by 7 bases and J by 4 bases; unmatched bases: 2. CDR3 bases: TGCAGCGGAGGGACAGGGTACAATGAGCAGTTCTTC. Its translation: CSGGTGYNEQFF.

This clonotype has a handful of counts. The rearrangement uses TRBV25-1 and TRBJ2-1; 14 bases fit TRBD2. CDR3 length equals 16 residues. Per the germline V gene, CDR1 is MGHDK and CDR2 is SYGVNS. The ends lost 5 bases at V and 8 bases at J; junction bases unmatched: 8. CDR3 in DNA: TGTGCCAGCAGTCCAACCGGGACTAGCGGGAGTTATGAGCAGTTCTTC. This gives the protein CASSPTGTSGSYEQFF.

The CDR3 DNA is TGTGCCAGCAGCTCTTCTCCCCCGGACAGGAAACCCTACGAGCAGTACTTC. This codes for CASSSSPPDRKPYEQYF. V is TRBV12-3 or TRBV12-4 and J is TRBJ2-7; 7 bases match TRBD1. The V gene end was trimmed by 6 bases and the J gene end by 2 bases; junction bases not matched to a gene: 16. CDR3 length: 17 residues.

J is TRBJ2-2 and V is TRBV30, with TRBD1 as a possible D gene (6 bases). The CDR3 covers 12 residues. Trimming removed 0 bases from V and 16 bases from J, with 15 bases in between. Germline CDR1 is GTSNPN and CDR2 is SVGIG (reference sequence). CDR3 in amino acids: CAWSVRQEGAFF. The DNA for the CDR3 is TGTGCCTGGAGTGTCCGACAGGAAGGCGCGTTTTTT.

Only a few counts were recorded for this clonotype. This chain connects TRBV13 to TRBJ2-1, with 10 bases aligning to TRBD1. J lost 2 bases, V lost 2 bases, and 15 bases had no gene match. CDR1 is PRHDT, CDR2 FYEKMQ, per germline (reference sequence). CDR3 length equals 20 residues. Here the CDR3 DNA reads TGTGCCAGCAGCTTATATCGCCGGGACAGGGGCCGGGGGACCTACAATGAGCAGTTCTTC. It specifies CASSLYRRDRGRGTYNEQFF. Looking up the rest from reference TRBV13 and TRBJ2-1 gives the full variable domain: AAGVIQSPRHLIKEKRETATLKCYPIPRHDTVYWYQQGPGQDPQFLISFYEKMQSDKGSIPDRFSAQQFSDYHSELNMSSLELGDSALYFCASSLYRRDRGRGTYNEQFFGPGTRLTVL.

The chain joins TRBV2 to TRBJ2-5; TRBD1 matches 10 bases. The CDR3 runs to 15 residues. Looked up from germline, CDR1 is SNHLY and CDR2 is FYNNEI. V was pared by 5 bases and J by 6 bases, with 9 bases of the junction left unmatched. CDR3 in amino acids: CASSPRTGGSKTQYF. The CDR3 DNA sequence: TGTGCCAGCAGTCCCCGGACAGGGGGATCGAAGACCCAGTACTTC. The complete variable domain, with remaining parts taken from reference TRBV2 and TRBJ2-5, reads EPEVTQTPSHQVTQMGQEVILRCVPISNHLYFYWYRQILGQKVEFLVSFYNNEISEKSEIFDDQFSVERPDGSNFTLKIRSTKLEDSAMYFCASSPRTGGSKTQYFGPGTRLLVL.